A single sample gave rise to the 15 T cell receptor beta chains below, sequenced in a study of cytomegalovirus exposure and HLA in healthy donors. PCR involved 60 Vbeta and 13 Jbeta primers. Sequencing used immunoSEQ multiplex PCR; TCRdb keeps in-frame clones, though not all of them. The repertoire consists of 150,000 to 200,000 clones, with just under 80% occurring once and the leading ten covering 2.9%. Sequenced: PBMCs. The receptors originated from a female donor in good health and CMV-seronegative.

This chain joins TRBV29-1 and TRBJ2-2, with TRBD1 matching over 8 bases. The CDR3 runs 15 residues. CDR1 and CDR2 from the germline V gene are SQVTM and ANQGSEA. V dropped 6 bases and J dropped 4; count of bases not matched to a gene: 10. CDR3 in amino acids: CSVNPGGMSTGELFF. CDR3 DNA sequence: TGCAGCGTCAATCCAGGGGGCATGAGCACCGGGGAGCTGTTTTTT.

This chain connects TRBV2 to TRBJ2-1; 11 positions agree with TRBD2. Germline V gene data show CDR1 as SNHLY and CDR2 as FYNNEI. Germline trimming cut 4 bases from V and 1 base from J; bases unmatched to any gene: 6. CDR3 size: 17 residues. In DNA, the CDR3 is TGTGCCAGCAGTGGCCTAGCGGGGGGCATGTCCTACAATGAGCAGTTCTTC. Amino acid sequence: CASSGLAGGMSYNEQFF. Together with reference TRBV2 and TRBJ2-1, the CDR3 gives the full variable domain: EPEVTQTPSHQVTQMGQEVILRCVPISNHLYFYWYRQILGQKVEFLVSFYNNEISEKSEIFDDQFSVERPDGSNFTLKIRSTKLEDSAMYFCASSGLAGGMSYNEQFFGPGTRLTVL.

This rearrangement joins TRBV13 to TRBJ2-5; D possibly corresponds to TRBD2 (6 bases). The CDR3 spans 14 residues. Germline V gives CDR1 PRHDT, CDR2 FYEKMQ (reference sequence). Trimming cost V 0 bases and J 9 bases, with 14 bases left between them. The CDR3 DNA reads TGTGCCAGCAGCTTAGGGAACATGGGGGAGGCCCAGTACTTC. Residues: CASSLGNMGEAQYF.

The CDR3 DNA reads as TGTGCCAGCAGCTTAGGGGCAGTCTCGAACACCGGGGAGCTGTTTTTT. Encoded protein: CASSLGAVSNTGELFF. V is TRBV7-3 and J is TRBJ2-2; possibly TRBD1 for D (5 bases). The V gene's germline CDR1 is SGHTA and CDR2 FQGTGA. This CDR3 spans 16 amino acids. Deletions cut 2 bases from V and 0 bases from J, with 10 bases between.

The V call is TRBV4-3, the J call TRBJ2-7; no definite D call. The CDR3 consists of 15 residues. The V gene lost 0 bases and the J gene lost 0 bases, with 9 bases spanning the gap. Looked up from germline, CDR1 is LGHNA and CDR2 is YSLEER. CDR3 region: CASSQDRYSSYEQYF. The CDR3 DNA sequence: TGCGCCAGCAGCCAAGATCGGTACTCCTCCTACGAGCAGTACTTC.

The chain uses TRBV13 and TRBJ1-6; D is unclear. The CDR3 is made up of 14 amino acids. Trimming took off 3 bases at V and 5 bases at J, with 8 bases between the two ends. Germline V gene lookup returns CDR1 PRHDT and CDR2 FYEKMQ (reference sequence). In DNA form, the CDR3 reads TGTGCCAGCAGCTTGCGGGAGCATAATTCACCCCTCCACTTT. Amino acids: CASSLREHNSPLHF.

The chain links TRBV7-8 to TRBJ1-1; TRBD1 matches 9 bases. Germline V gene lookup returns CDR1 SGHVS and CDR2 FQNEAQ. The CDR3 length is 17 residues. Trimming cost V 4 bases and J 3 bases; bases outside gene matches: 12. The CDR3 spells CASSSLGQGFSDTEAFF. The CDR3 region has the DNA TGTGCCAGCAGCTCTCTGGGACAGGGATTCTCTGACACTGAAGCTTTCTTT.

The V gene is TRBV15, the J gene TRBJ1-1, with 8 bases lining up with TRBD1. Germline V gene data show CDR1 as LNHNV and CDR2 as YYDKDF (reference sequence). Trimming removed 0 bases from V and 3 bases from J; junction bases left unmatched: 3. The CDR3 runs to 15 residues. CDR3 sequence (DNA): TGTGCCACCAGCAGAGATCTGACAGGGGACACTGAAGCTTTCTTT. Amino acids: CATSRDLTGDTEAFF. The variable domain in full, with the rest retrieved from reference TRBV15 and TRBJ1-1, is DAMVIQNPRYQVTQFGKPVTLSCSQTLNHNVMYWYQQKSSQAPKLLFHYYDKDFNNEADTPDNFQSRRPNTSFCFLDIRSPGLGDTAMYLCATSRDLTGDTEAFFGQGTRLTVV.

The chain carries TRBV11-3 and TRBJ1-1; D not resolved. The CDR3 is 17 amino acids. V shed 0 bases and J shed 2 bases, with 16 bases lying between them. CDR1 is SGHNT and CDR2 is YENEEA in the germline V gene. The CDR3 loop reads CASSLELQREINTEAFF. CDR3 DNA sequence: TGTGCCAGCAGCTTAGAGCTACAACGGGAAATCAACACTGAAGCTTTCTTT.

Remarks on this clone: Different DNA sequences within this sample yield the same CDR3. The chain has TRBV6-5 and TRBJ1-1; TRBD1 agrees at 8 bases. The CDR3 runs to 12 residues. With 5 bases clipped from V and 4 bases from J, the junction kept 0 bases outside the gene matches. Per germline, CDR1 MNHEY and CDR2 SVGAGI. The CDR3 region is CASSTGGTEAFF. The CDR3, as DNA: TGTGCCAGCAGTACAGGGGGCACTGAAGCTTTCTTT.

The chain joins TRBV7-4 to TRBJ2-7; D gene uncertain. Looked up from germline, CDR1 is SGHVT and CDR2 is SQSDAQ. The CDR3 has 13 residues. V dropped 5 bases and J dropped 3 bases, with 11 bases sitting between them. CDR3 amino acids: CASSPPLNYEQYF. CDR3 coding DNA: TGTGCCAGCAGCCCCCCCTTAAACTACGAGCAGTACTTC.

The chain has TRBV5-4 and TRBJ2-7; 7 nucleotides align to TRBD2. There are 15 residues in the CDR3. Germline loops: CDR1 SGHNT, CDR2 YYREEE (reference sequence). V lost 1 base, J lost 2 bases, and 6 bases stayed unmatched. This CDR3 reads CASSLRGGEAYEQYF. CDR3 nucleotide sequence: TGTGCCAGCAGCTTGAGGGGAGGGGAGGCCTACGAGCAGTACTTC.

The chain combines TRBV15 with TRBJ2-1; 9 bases agree with TRBD2. The germline CDR1 and CDR2 sequences are LNHNV and YYDKDF (reference sequence). CDR3 size: 14 residues. With V trimmed by 7 bases and J by 0 bases, 1 base remained unmatched. The CDR3 nucleotides are TGTGCCACCAAAGCGGGGGGCTCCTACAATGAGCAGTTCTTC. Its translation: CATKAGGSYNEQFF.

The chain carries TRBV30 and TRBJ2-6, with 8 nucleotides matching TRBD1. Trimming cost V 3 bases and J 4 bases; bases outside gene matches: 2. The CDR3 consists of 14 residues. The germline CDR1 and CDR2 sequences are GTSNPN and SVGIG (reference sequence). DNA for the CDR3: TGTGCCTGGAGCCGGGACAGGGGGGCCAACGTCCTGACTTTC. Amino acids: CAWSRDRGANVLTF.

The V call is TRBV27, the J call TRBJ1-6, with 9 bases that match TRBD1. Trimming at V came to 6 bases and at J to 9 bases, leaving 6 bases not matched to a gene. The germline CDR1 and CDR2 sequences are MNHEY and SMNVEV (reference sequence). The CDR3 is 14 residues long. CDR3 protein: CASRAGTGFSPLHF. CDR3 coding DNA: TGTGCCAGCAGAGCCGGGACAGGGTTTTCACCCCTCCACTTT.